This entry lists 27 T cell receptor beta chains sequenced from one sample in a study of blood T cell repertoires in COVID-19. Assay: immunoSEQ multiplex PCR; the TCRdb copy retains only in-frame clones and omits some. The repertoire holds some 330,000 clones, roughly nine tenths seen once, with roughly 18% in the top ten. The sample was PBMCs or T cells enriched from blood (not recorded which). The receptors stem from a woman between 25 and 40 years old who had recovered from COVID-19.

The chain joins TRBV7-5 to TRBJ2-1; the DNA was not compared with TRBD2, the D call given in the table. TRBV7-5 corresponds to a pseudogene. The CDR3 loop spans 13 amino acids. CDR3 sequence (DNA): TGTGCCAGAAGCTGCGGAGTGAGCAATGAGCAGTTCTTC. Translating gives CARSCGVSNEQFF.

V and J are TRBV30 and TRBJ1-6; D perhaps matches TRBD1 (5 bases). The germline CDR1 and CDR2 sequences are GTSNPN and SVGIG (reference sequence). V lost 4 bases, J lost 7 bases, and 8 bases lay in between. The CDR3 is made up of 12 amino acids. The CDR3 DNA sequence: TGTGCCTGGAATGGGGGGAATTCACCCCTCCACTTT. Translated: CAWNGGNSPLHF.

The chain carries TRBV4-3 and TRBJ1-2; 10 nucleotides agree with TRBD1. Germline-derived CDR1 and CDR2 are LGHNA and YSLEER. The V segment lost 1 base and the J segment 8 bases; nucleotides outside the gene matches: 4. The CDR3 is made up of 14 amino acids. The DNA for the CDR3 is TGCGCCAGCAGCCAAGGACAGGGGGCGTTGGGCTACACCTTC. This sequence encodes CASSQGQGALGYTF.

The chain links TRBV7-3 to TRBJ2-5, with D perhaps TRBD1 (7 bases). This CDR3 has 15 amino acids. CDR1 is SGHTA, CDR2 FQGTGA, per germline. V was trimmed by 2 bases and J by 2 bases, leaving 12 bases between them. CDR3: CASSLAGQRQETQYF. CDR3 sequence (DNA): TGTGCCAGCAGCTTAGCGGGACAGAGACAAGAGACCCAGTACTTC.

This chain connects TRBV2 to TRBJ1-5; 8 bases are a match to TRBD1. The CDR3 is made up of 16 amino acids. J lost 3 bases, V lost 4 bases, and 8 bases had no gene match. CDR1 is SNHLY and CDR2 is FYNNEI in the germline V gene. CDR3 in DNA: TGTGCCAGCAGTGGGACAGGGAGTCGTTTCAATCAGCCCCAGCATTTT. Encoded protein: CASSGTGSRFNQPQHF.

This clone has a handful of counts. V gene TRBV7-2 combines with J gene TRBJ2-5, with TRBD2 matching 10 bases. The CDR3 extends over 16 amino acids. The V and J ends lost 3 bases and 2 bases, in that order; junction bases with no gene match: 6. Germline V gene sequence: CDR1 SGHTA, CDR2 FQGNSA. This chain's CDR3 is CASSFVAGGPQETQYF. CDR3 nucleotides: TGTGCCAGCAGCTTCGTAGCGGGGGGTCCACAAGAGACCCAGTACTTC.

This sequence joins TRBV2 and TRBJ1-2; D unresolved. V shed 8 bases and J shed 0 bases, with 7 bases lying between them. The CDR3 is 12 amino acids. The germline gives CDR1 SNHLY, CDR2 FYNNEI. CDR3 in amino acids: CASYGANYGYTF. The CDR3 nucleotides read TGTGCCAGCTACGGGGCTAACTATGGCTACACCTTC.

The chain's CDR3 is CATSRSPLAGINEQFF. CDR3 DNA sequence: TGTGCCACCAGCAGGAGCCCACTAGCGGGAATTAATGAGCAGTTCTTC. The V call is TRBV15, the J call TRBJ2-1; 10 positions match TRBD2. J lost 7 bases, V lost 3 bases, and 9 bases had no gene match. Germline CDR1 and CDR2: LNHNV and YYDKDF (reference sequence). CDR3 length: 16 residues. The variable domain in full, completed from reference TRBV15 and TRBJ2-1, reads DAMVIQNPRYQVTQFGKPVTLSCSQTLNHNVMYWYQQKSSQAPKLLFHYYDKDFNNEADTPDNFQSRRPNTSFCFLDIRSPGLGDTAMYLCATSRSPLAGINEQFFGPGTRLTVL.

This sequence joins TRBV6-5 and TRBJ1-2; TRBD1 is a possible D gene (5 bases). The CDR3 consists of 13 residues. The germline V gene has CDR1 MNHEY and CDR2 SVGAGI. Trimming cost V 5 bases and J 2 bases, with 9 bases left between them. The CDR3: CASSIDRNYGYTF. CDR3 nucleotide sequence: TGTGCCAGCAGTATTGACAGAAACTATGGCTACACCTTC.

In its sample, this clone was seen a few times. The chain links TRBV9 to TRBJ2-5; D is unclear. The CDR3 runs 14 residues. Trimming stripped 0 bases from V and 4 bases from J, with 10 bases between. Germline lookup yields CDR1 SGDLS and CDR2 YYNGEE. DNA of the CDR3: TGTGCCAGCAGCGTAGGTCCGCGTGGAGAGACCCAGTACTTC. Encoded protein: CASSVGPRGETQYF.

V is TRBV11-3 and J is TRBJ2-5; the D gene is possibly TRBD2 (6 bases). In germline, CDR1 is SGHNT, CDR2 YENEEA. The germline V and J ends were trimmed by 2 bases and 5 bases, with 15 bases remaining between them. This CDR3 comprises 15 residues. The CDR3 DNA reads TGTGCCAGCAGCTTAATCTGGTCGGGGAGGGAGACCCAGTACTTC. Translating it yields CASSLIWSGRETQYF. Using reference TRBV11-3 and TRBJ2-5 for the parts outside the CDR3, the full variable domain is EAGVVQSPRYKIIEKKQPVAFWCNPISGHNTLYWYLQNLGQGPELLIRYENEEAVDDSQLPKDRFSAERLKGVDSTLKIQPAELGDSAVYLCASSLIWSGRETQYFGPGTRLLVL.

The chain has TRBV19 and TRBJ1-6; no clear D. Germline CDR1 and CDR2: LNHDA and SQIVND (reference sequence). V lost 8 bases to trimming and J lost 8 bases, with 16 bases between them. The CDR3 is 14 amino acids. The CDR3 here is CASSLGSVDSPLHF. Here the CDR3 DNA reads TGTGCCAGTTCCCTAGGTTCGGTGGATTCACCCCTCCACTTT.

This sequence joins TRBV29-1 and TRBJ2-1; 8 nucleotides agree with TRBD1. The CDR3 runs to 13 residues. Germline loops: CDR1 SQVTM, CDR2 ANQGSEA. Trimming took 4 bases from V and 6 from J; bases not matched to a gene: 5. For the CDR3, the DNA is TGCAGCGTTGGGACAGGGATCCCCAATGAGCAGTTCTTC. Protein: CSVGTGIPNEQFF.

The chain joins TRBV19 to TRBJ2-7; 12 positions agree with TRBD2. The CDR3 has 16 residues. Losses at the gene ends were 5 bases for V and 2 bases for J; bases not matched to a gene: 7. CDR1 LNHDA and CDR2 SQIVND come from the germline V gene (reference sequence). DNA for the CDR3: TGTGCCAGTAGTTCAGGGACTAGCGGGCGAGCCTACGAGCAGTACTTC. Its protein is CASSSGTSGRAYEQYF.

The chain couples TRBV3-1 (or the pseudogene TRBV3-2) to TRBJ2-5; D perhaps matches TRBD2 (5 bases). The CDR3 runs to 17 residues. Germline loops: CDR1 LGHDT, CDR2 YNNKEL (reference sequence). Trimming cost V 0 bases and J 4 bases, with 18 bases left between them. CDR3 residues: CASSQDHGGSLSETQYF. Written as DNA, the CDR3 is TGTGCCAGCAGCCAAGATCATGGCGGGTCCCTTTCAGAGACCCAGTACTTC.

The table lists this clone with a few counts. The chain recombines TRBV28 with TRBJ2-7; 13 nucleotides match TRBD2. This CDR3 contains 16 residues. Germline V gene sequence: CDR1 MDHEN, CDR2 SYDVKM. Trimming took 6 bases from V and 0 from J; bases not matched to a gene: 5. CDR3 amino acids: CASSEWTSGSSYEQYF. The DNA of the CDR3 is TGTGCCAGCAGCGAATGGACTAGCGGGAGCTCCTACGAGCAGTACTTC.

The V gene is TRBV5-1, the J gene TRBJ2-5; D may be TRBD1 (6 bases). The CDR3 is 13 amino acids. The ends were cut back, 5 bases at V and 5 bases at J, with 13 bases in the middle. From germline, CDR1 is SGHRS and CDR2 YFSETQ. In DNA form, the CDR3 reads TGCGCCAGCAGAACCGACAGGAGGGAGACCCAGTACTTC. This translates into CASRTDRRETQYF.

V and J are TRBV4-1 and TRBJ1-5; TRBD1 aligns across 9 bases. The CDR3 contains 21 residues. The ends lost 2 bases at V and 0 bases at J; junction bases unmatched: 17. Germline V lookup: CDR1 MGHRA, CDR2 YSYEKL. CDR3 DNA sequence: TGCGCCAGCAGCCAAAGCAGAGGCGGGGGACAGGGACCGTATAGCAATCAGCCCCAGCATTTT. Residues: CASSQSRGGGQGPYSNQPQHF.

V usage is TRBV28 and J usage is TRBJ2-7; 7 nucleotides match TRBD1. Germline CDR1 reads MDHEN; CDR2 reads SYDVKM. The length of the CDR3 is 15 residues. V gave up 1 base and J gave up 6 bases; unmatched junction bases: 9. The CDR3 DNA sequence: TGTGCCAGCAGTTTATCCCCGACAGGGAACGGCGAGCAGTACTTC. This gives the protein CASSLSPTGNGEQYF.

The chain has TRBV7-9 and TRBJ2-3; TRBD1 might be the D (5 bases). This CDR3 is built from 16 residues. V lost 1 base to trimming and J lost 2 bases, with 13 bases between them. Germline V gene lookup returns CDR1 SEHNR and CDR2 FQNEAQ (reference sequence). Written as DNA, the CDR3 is TGTGCCAGCAGCTTAGTTGTCCAGGGTAACACAGATACGCAGTATTTT. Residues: CASSLVVQGNTDTQYF.

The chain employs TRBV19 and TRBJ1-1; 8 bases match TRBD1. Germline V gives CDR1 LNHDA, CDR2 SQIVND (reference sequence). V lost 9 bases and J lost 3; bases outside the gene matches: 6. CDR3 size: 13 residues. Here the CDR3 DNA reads TGTGCCAGCGGGGACAGGTTGGACACTGAAGCTTTCTTT. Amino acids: CASGDRLDTEAFF.

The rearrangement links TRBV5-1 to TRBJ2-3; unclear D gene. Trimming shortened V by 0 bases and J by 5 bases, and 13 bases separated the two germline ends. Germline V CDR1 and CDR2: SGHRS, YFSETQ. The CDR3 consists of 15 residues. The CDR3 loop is CASSLEPGLVDTQYF. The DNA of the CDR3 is TGCGCCAGCAGCTTGGAACCCGGGTTGGTAGATACGCAGTATTTT.

The CDR3 sequence: CASSLSGTSGGASPTQYF. The DNA for the CDR3 is TGTGCCAGCAGCCTATCCGGGACTAGCGGGGGGGCCTCCCCCACGCAGTATTTT. The chain has TRBV7-6 and TRBJ2-3, with 16 nucleotides matching TRBD2. The germline V gene has CDR1 SGHVS and CDR2 FNYEAQ. The V segment lost 5 bases and the J segment 9 bases; nucleotides outside the gene matches: 14. CDR3 size: 18 residues.

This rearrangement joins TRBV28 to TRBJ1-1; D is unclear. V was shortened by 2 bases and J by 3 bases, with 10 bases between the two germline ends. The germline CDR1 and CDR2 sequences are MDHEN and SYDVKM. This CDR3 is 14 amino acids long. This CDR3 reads CASSLQRSDTEAFF. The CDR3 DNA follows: TGTGCCAGCAGTTTACAGCGGTCGGACACTGAAGCTTTCTTT.

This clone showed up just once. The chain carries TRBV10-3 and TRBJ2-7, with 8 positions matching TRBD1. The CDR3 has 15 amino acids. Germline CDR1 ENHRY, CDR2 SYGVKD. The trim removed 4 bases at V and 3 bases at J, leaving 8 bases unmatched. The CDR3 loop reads CAISGDGQGDYEQYF. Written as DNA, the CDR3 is TGTGCCATCAGTGGGGACGGACAGGGAGACTACGAGCAGTACTTC.

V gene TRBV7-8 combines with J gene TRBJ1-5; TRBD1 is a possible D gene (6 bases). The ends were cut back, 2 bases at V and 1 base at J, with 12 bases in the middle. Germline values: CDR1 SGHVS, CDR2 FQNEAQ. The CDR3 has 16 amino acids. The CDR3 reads CASSLMTGISNQPQHF. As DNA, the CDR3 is TGTGCCAGCAGCTTAATGACAGGTATAAGCAATCAGCCCCAGCATTTT.

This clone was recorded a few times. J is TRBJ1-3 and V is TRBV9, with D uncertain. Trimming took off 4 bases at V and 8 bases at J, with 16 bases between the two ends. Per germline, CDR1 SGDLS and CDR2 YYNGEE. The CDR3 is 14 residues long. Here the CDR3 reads CASSPTAAGDTIYF. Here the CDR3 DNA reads TGTGCCAGCAGCCCTACGGCGGCCGGGGACACCATATATTTT.